This T cell receptor beta chain appears in the sequencing data of a study of sequential checkpoint blockade in melanoma. Measured with immunoSEQ multiplex PCR; TCRdb has only the in-frame clones, and not every one. This table has approximately 8,400 clones, around 64% appearing once. J gave up 1 base and V 4 bases, and 6 bases lay outside the gene matches. CDR1 is LGHNA and CDR2 is YNFKEQ in the germline V gene. The CDR3 contains 16 residues. Treatment here: randomized to nivolumab then ipilimumab (arm A) or the reverse (arm B). This TCR derives from a human patient with melanoma. Some clones in this sample may be carry-over from other donors' samples. This sample comprised CD8+ T cells sorted from blood (inferred from file names), obtained from a patient given nivolumab and ipilimumab in sequence. V usage is TRBV4-2 and J usage is TRBJ2-2, with 7 bases aligning to TRBD2. The chain's CDR3 is CASSPSWGGNTGELFF. CDR3 coding DNA: TGTGCCAGCAGCCCCTCGTGGGGGGGGAACACCGGGGAGCTGTTTTTT.